This is a list of T cell receptor beta chains from one sample in a study of cytomegalovirus exposure and HLA in healthy donors. Some clones are missing from TCRdb's copy, which holds only in-frame ones; the method was immunoSEQ multiplex PCR. The table has around 160,000 clones, about 75% seen once; the top ten hold 11% to 15%. Source material: PBMCs. These receptors all stem from a man aged 50-60 years in good health and CMV-seropositive. CDR3s include the opening cysteine and the closing phenylalanine or tryptophan. The D gene is left open where the match is weak. Clone size is shown for a subset of rows, as once, few, many or a class of expanded clone.

D	V	size	J	DNA	CDR3
-	TRBV29-1	-	TRBJ2-7	TGCAGCGTCCATGAGACAGGAAGCTCCTACGAGCAGTACTTC	CSVHETGSSYEQYF
TRBD1	TRBV4-1	-	TRBJ1-2	TGCGCCAGCAGCCGGGTTACAGGGGCTACTAACTATGGCTACACCTTC	CASSRVTGATNYGYTF
TRBD2	TRBV27	-	TRBJ2-7	TGTGCCAGCAGTCCCTTAGCGGGGGAGAGCTCCTACGAGCAGTACTTC	CASSPLAGESSYEQYF
-	TRBV2	-	TRBJ1-4	TGTGCCAGTAGGAGGTTGGGGGGGACTAATGAAAAACTGTTTTTT	CASRRLGGTNEKLFF
-	TRBV11-1	once	TRBJ2-5	TGTGCCAGCAGCTCCCAGCCCAGGTTTGAAGAGACCCAGTACTTC	CASSSQPRFEETQYF
-	TRBV27	-	TRBJ2-2	TGTGCCAGCAGACTTGGGCAGCTTAACACCGGGGAGCTGTTTTTT	CASRLGQLNTGELFF
-	TRBV7-9	-	TRBJ1-5	TGTGCCAGCAGCTTAGGGGGGGGGCAGCCCCAGCATTTT	CASSLGGGQPQHF
TRBD2	TRBV7-2	-	TRBJ2-7	TGTGCCAGCAGACCTAGCGGGGGGGCCTACGAGCAGTACTTC	CASRPSGGAYEQYF
TRBD1	TRBV11-2	-	TRBJ1-1	TGTGCCAGCAGCTTAGATGTCTTCCCCCCAGGGGGCCTTCATGAAGCTTTCTTT	CASSLDVFPPGGLHEAFF
TRBD1	TRBV20-1	-	TRBJ2-7	TGCAGTGCTTTGACAGGGTTCGAGCAGTACTTC	CSALTGFEQYF
TRBD1	TRBV5-6	-	TRBJ1-1	TGTGCCAGCAGCTTGAGGGGGACAGGGGAAACGGAAGCTTTCTTT	CASSLRGTGETEAFF